This TCR beta chain was retrieved from a study of blood T cells in healthy people across ages. It was with a sample-barcoded 5' primer and a J-beta primer mix that a second PCR of roughly 7 to 12 cycles was run. One entry per CDR3 protein, called by TCRdb with MiXCR from the 5' RACE reads. The table includes 1.5 million to 2 million distinct CDR3 sequences, roughly 43% detected once. The sample holds many counts of this clonotype. The CDR3 loop spans 14 amino acids. Germline CDR1 LGHNA, CDR2 YNFKEQ. V lost 0 bases and J 5 bases, leaving 10 bases between the germline ends. V gene TRBV4-2 combines with J gene TRBJ2-5, with unresolved D. Sequenced sample: blood. The receptor's source is a human donor in good health. The CDR3 DNA reads TGTGCCAGCAGCCAAGAATGGGAAGGGGAGACCCAGTACTTC. Protein: CASSQEWEGETQYF.